This T cell receptor (beta chain) was recovered during a study of T cell repertoires in cytomegalovirus infection (dated by TCRdb to between 2018 and 2021). As for the study more broadly: Peptide stimulations targeted recently identified HLA-C-restricted CMV epitopes, whose presentation resists viral immunomodulation, together with well-studied HLA-B-restricted epitopes. Donor HLA type was relevant to the analysis, because carriage of CMV infection together with the matching HLA type was indicated by public TCR beta signatures.

Taken from cysteine to phenylalanine, the CDR3 has 16 residues. Just CDR3 DNA is preserved here, 48 bases in frame from base 1. The germline V end is reduced by 2 bases and the J end by 1 base; junction bases left unmatched: 3. The germline V gene specifies SGHTA as CDR1 and FQGNSA as CDR2. What the authors observed across the whole study: Carriers of CMV infection plus the relevant HLA type were discriminated by the cumulative frequency of public TCR beta family members in the study cohort and in an independent roughly 370-donor cohort. In the ex vivo response, HLA-C-restricted CMV-specific TCR beta clonotypes were dominant, and in two of eight donors the single most frequent clonotype came from this HLA-C-restricted group.

The treatment or condition label corresponds to: in vitro stimulation with specific CMV peptide epitopes to enrich CMV-specific T cells. TCRdb records Illumina HiSeq 1500 as the sequencer. Starting from the raw public reads, TCRdb applied fastp trimming at Q25, assembled clones with MiXCR and retained in-frame beta chains. Every entry covers one CDR3 protein and lists the most common genes and DNA from its rows. The sample table records tens of thousands of distinct CDR3 sequences; approximately 20% of these occur just once. The ten largest clones add up to about 53% of the sample. This clonotype was counted ten times or more. Its binding antigen is unknown. No much larger clonotype is one base removed from it; base qualities were not supplied.

The receptor was isolated from a human donor in good health (CMV status not recorded). Some clones in this sample may be carry-over from other donors' samples. This material consisted of CD8+ T cells from cultured PBMCs, taken from culture after CMV antigen stimulation. This chain joins TRBV7-2 to TRBJ2-3; the central 10 bases match TRBD1. The CDR3 protein: CASSLRGTGGTDTQYF. The nucleotide sequence is TGTGCCAGCAGCTTAAGGGGGACAGGGGGCACAGATACGCAGTATTTT.